This T cell receptor beta chain originates from a study of somatic mutations in cytotoxic T cells in rheumatoid arthritis. By positive magnetic bead selection, CD4+ and CD8+ cells were isolated, and their purity was checked by flow cytometry. The V end was cut by 8 bases, the J end by 2 bases, with 16 bases between. The germline V gene encodes CDR1 LNHDA and CDR2 SQIVND (reference sequence). CDR3 length: 15 amino acids. TCRdb's copy holds only in-frame clones and misses some; the assay was immunoSEQ multiplex PCR. The top ten hold 3% to 4% of the sample, which has 20,000 to 25,000 clones, 80% to 90% seen once.

Sequences were obtained from CD8+ T cells sorted from blood. The rearrangement links TRBV19 to TRBJ2-1; no firm D call. This clonotype originated in an adult with rheumatoid arthritis. The CDR3: CASRLGPSPYNEQFF. The CDR3 nucleotides are TGTGCCAGTCGCCTAGGACCCAGTCCCTACAATGAGCAGTTCTTC.